Included here is one TCR beta chain sequence, with context. As originally analysed: Reference gene primer amplification in the assay estimated nucleated cell counts. Sequencing used immunoSEQ multiplex PCR; TCRdb keeps in-frame clones, though not all of them. D and trimming were read from the DNA, whereas the V and J calls and clone size are those reported in that table. This repertoire shows 50,000 to 70,000 clones, 90% found once; its top ten account for about 9.7%. The germline gives CDR1 SGHTA, CDR2 FQGNSA. The CDR3 sequence is 14 residues long. Germline trimming cut 4 bases from V and 8 bases from J; bases unmatched to any gene: 6. These data are taken from a study of blood T cell repertoires in COVID-19. Overall study context: Samples taken during acute and convalescent COVID-19 were collected in the United States, Italy and Spain. Sample material is recorded as cDNA or gDNA derived from T cells, B-cell-depleted T cells, or PBMCs.

This clonotype originated in a woman older than 75 with active COVID-19. This sequence joins TRBV7-2 and TRBJ1-2; 11 bases line up with TRBD1. Sequencing input: peripheral blood. As DNA, the CDR3 is TGTGCCAGCAGCTGGGGGACAGGGGGTGAAGGCTACACCTTC. Its translation: CASSWGTGGEGYTF.